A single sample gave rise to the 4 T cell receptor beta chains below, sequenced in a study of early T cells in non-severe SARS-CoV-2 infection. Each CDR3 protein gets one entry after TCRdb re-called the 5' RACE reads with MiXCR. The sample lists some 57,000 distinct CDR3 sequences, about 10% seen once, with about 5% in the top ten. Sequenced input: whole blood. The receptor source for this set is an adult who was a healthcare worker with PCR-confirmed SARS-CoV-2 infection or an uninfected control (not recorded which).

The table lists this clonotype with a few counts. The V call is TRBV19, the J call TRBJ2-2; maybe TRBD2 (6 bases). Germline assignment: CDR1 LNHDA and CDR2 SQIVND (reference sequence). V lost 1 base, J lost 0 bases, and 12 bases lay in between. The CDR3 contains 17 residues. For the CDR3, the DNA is TGTGCCAGTAGTATAGCGGGAGCGTATCCGAACACCGGGGAGCTGTTTTTT. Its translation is CASSIAGAYPNTGELFF.

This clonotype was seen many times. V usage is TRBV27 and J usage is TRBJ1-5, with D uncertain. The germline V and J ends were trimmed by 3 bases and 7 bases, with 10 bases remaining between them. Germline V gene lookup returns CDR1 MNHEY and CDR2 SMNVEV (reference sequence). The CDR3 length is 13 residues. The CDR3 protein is CASSFAGFQPQHF. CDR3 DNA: TGTGCCAGCAGTTTTGCCGGGTTCCAGCCCCAGCATTTT.

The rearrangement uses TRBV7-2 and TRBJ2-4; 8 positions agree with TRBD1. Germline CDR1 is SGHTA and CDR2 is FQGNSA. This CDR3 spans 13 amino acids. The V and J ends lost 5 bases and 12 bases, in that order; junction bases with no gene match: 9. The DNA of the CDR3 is TGTGCCAGCAGCCGGGACAGGATAGGTGGTCAGTACTTC. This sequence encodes CASSRDRIGGQYF.

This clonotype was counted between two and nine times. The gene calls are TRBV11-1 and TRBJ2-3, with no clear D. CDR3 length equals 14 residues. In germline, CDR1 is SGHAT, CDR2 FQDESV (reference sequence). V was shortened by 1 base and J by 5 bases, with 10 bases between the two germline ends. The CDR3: CASSLEPNLDTQYF. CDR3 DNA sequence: TGTGCCAGCAGCTTAGAACCCAATCTAGATACGCAGTATTTT.